This T cell receptor (beta chain) was identified in a study of response to subunit inactivated influenza vaccine. TCRdb called the RT-PCR reads again in MiXCR, with one record for every CDR3 protein. In the table there are about 780,000 distinct CDR3 sequences, 15% to 20% of which are singletons. The CDR3 totals 14 residues. From germline, CDR1 is DFQATT and CDR2 SNEGSKA (reference sequence). The V end lost 0 bases, the J end lost 1 base, and 9 bases lay between the germline ends. This clonotype has just a few counts. Its antigen is not identified. Findings and limits, study-wide: The authors offered the suggestion that each seasonal influenza vaccination recruits few new T cells.

The source was PBMCs from blood, collected 5 to 6 days after vaccination. The sequence derives from a man in his fifties who received an inactivated influenza vaccine. This sequence joins TRBV20-1 and TRBJ1-2; no clear D gene. The CDR3 loop is CSARDIGNNYGYTF. The CDR3 DNA follows: TGCAGTGCTAGAGATATAGGAAATAACTATGGCTACACCTTC.